These 19 T cell receptor beta chains share one sample of origin, sequenced in a study of tumor and adjacent non-tumor tissue in lung cancer. No cell sorting was done before RNA was extracted from the tissue. Three rounds of nested PCR, following a modified ARM-PCR protocol, produced the TCRbeta library. TCRdb re-called the multiplex PCR reads through MiXCR, storing one row per CDR3 protein. The sample comprises 76,000 or so distinct CDR3 sequences, around 70% of which are singletons, and roughly 13% rests with the top ten. Input material: lung tumor tissue. The receptors come from a woman between 70 and 85 years old with non-small cell lung cancer.

With respect to this clonotype: Given a much more abundant clone one base away, this may be a read error. The V call is TRBV28, the J call TRBJ2-7; 7 bases agree with TRBD1. Germline assignment: CDR1 MDHEN and CDR2 SYDVKM. The CDR3 is 13 residues long. Germline trimming cut 10 bases from V and 4 bases from J; bases unmatched to any gene: 10. The CDR3 is CANFKGQTYEQYF. Written as DNA, the CDR3 is TGTGCCAACTTTAAGGGACAGACTTACGAGCAGTACTTC.

About this clonotype: One end of the junction varies from germline; a read error may be responsible. The rearrangement uses TRBV12-3 or TRBV12-4 and TRBJ2-5, with 7 bases that match TRBD1. The CDR3 is 14 residues long. The CDR3 spells CASSHGTAQETQYF. CDR3 DNA sequence: TGTGCCAGCAGTCACGGGACAGCACAAGAAACCCAGTACTTC.

V and J are TRBV5-4 and TRBJ2-1, with D possibly TRBD2 on 5 matching bases. This CDR3 has 13 amino acids. In germline, CDR1 is SGHNT, CDR2 YYREEE (reference sequence). Deletions cut 10 bases from V and 8 bases from J, with 19 bases between. The CDR3: CAGKREVGDEQFF. The CDR3 DNA sequence: TGTGCCGGCAAACGAGAAGTGGGAGATGAGCAGTTCTTC.

The chain recombines TRBV29-1 with TRBJ1-2; weak D call: TRBD1 (6 bases). Germline-derived CDR1 and CDR2 are SQVTM and ANQGSEA. This CDR3 comprises 12 residues. The CDR3 coding sequence is TGCAGAGATGAGTCAGGGGCCGGTGGCTACACCTTC. This sequence encodes CRDESGAGGYTF.

Worth noting for this clonotype: Being one base from a much bigger clone, this may be a read error. This chain joins TRBV20-1 and TRBJ1-5, with D unresolved. Germline V gives CDR1 DFQATT, CDR2 SNEGSKA (reference sequence). This CDR3 is 15 amino acids long. CDR3: CNAREPGSWNQPQHF. The CDR3, as DNA: TGCAATGCTAGAGAGCCCGGGTCTTGGAATCAGCCCCAGCATTTT.

The table lists this clonotype with a count of one. At one end the junction does not follow the germline gene, possibly because of a read error. The chain is built from TRBV6-5 and TRBJ2-5; 7 bases agree with TRBD2. CDR1 and CDR2 (germline): MNHEY, SVGAGI. CDR3 length equals 16 residues. CDR3 DNA sequence: TGTGCCAGTAGTAACCCCTCGGGAGGAGGAAAAGATACCCAGTACTTC. It codes for CASSNPSGGGKDTQYF.

This clonotype was seen once. Germline and junction disagree at one end, which may indicate a read error. V usage is TRBV4-2 and J usage is TRBJ2-7, with 7 bases fitting TRBD2. The length of the CDR3 is 20 residues. Germline values: CDR1 LGHNA, CDR2 YNFKEQ. The CDR3 is CACSQDIAGLGSTYSYEQYF. In DNA form, the CDR3 reads TGTGCCTGCAGCCAAGATATAGCTGGACTAGGTTCCACATACTCCTACGAGCAGTACTTC.

This clonotype was observed a few times. Possible read error: a much larger clone is one base away. The DNA for the CDR3 is TGTGCCAGCAGTCTCGATTGGACATGGGATGGCTACACCTTC. It codes for CASSLDWTWDGYTF. The V call is TRBV28, the J call TRBJ1-2; D is possibly TRBD1 (5 bases). Germline values: CDR1 MDHEN, CDR2 SYDVKM. The CDR3 spans 14 residues. Trimming took 5 bases from V and 6 from J, leaving 16 bases between them.

In this sample, this clonotype turned up once. This chain connects TRBV29-1 to TRBJ2-5, with 8 bases fitting TRBD1. This CDR3 region has 15 residues. The V gene end was trimmed by 7 bases and the J gene end by 6 bases; junction bases not matched to a gene: 16. Per the germline V gene, CDR1 is SQVTM and CDR2 is ANQGSEA. CDR3 nucleotide sequence: TGCAGCGGAGAGACGGCCAGGGGGCTTAGAAAGACCCAGTACTTC. Translation gives CSGETARGLRKTQYF.

This clonotype was seen once. A much more abundant neighbour one base away suggests this may be a read error. This chain uses TRBV20-1 with TRBJ1-1, with D perhaps matching TRBD1 (6 bases). Germline CDR1 reads DFQATT; CDR2 reads SNEGSKA (reference sequence). The CDR3 consists of 13 residues. The CDR3: CSAHRTENTETFF. CDR3 bases: TGCAGTGCGCACAGGACAGAGAACACTGAAACTTTCTTT.

Note on this clonotype: Mismatch with germline at one junction end may stem from a read error. The chain is built from TRBV20-1 and TRBJ2-1; 11 positions match TRBD2. The CDR3 is 17 amino acids. Germline-derived CDR1 and CDR2 are DFQATT and SNEGSKA (reference sequence). The DNA for the CDR3 is TGTAGTGCTAGTGCACGCTGGGCGGGACTAGCGGACAATGGGCAGTTCTTC. Amino acid sequence: CSASARWAGLADNGQFF.

This chain links TRBV11-1 with TRBJ2-3, with 8 bases identical to TRBD1. Germline CDR1 SGHAT, CDR2 FQDESV (reference sequence). This CDR3 is built from 14 residues. The V segment lost 6 bases and the J segment 14 bases; nucleotides outside the gene matches: 16. The CDR3 DNA is TGTGCCAGCAGTTTGGACAGGGAGGCAGATACACGGTATTTT. It is translated as CASSLDREADTRYF.

This sequence joins TRBV6-6 and TRBJ2-7, with a tentative D call TRBD1 (6 bases). Germline values: CDR1 MNHNY, CDR2 SVGAGI (reference sequence). The CDR3 runs 13 residues. The CDR3 reads CVGSPFGDNEQYF. CDR3 nucleotides: TGTGTCGGCAGTCCATTCGGGGACAACGAGCAGTACTTC.

As for this clonotype: A clone one base away is much larger, so this may be a read error. The CDR3 region is CAIGESGVLGGYTF. The CDR3 region has the DNA TGTGCCATCGGTGAGTCTGGGGTTCTAGGCGGCTACACCTTC. This chain uses TRBV10-3 with TRBJ1-2, with no clear D. CDR1 is ENHRY, CDR2 SYGVKD, per germline. This CDR3 region has 14 residues.

To note about this clonotype: The conserved closing phenylalanine or tryptophan is absent in this CDR3, likely reflecting a read error. The V and J genes are TRBV6-1 and TRBJ1-4; no clear D. CDR1 and CDR2 (germline): MNHNS, SASEGT. V was cut by 6 bases and J by 7 bases, with 12 bases left in between. CDR3 length: 13 amino acids. DNA of the CDR3: TGTGCCAGCAGGGACCCTCGGCGTGAAAAACTGTTTTCT. Translated: CASRDPRREKLFS.

Of note for this clonotype: A read error is possible here, since a much larger clone lies one base away. This likely comes from a read error, as the CDR3 has no conserved phenylalanine or tryptophan at its end. The gene calls are TRBV29-1 and TRBJ2-3; D perhaps matches TRBD1 (5 bases). Looked up from germline, CDR1 is SQVTM and CDR2 is ANQGSEA. This CDR3 comprises 12 residues. The CDR3 reads CSVGDGTGTQYS. In DNA, the CDR3 is TGCAGCGTTGGGGATGGCACAGGTACGCAGTATTCT.

This chain links TRBV7-8 with TRBJ2-4, with D perhaps given as TRBD1 or TRBD2 (5 bases each). Per germline, CDR1 SGHVS and CDR2 FQNEAQ. The CDR3 consists of 15 residues. V was shortened by 3 bases and J by 3 bases, with 12 bases between the two germline ends. The DNA for the CDR3 is TGTGCCAGCAGCTTGGGGGATGAGGGCAAAAACATTCAGTACTTC. It translates to CASSLGDEGKNIQYF.

Concerning this clonotype itself: An end of the junction does not agree with germline; a read error may underlie this. V usage is TRBV29-1 and J usage is TRBJ2-2; TRBD1 matches 10 bases. Germline CDR1 SQVTM, CDR2 ANQGSEA. CDR3 length: 16 residues. CDR3 sequence: CSTLTVPGQGSGELFF. In DNA, the CDR3 is TGCAGCACACTGACAGTCCCGGGACAGGGGTCCGGGGAGTTGTTTTTT.

On this clonotype itself: A read error may account for a junction end that differs from germline. The chain employs TRBV6-5 and TRBJ2-4, with 8 bases identical to TRBD1. From germline, CDR1 is MNHEY and CDR2 SVGAGI. The CDR3 totals 14 residues. This chain's CDR3 is CAISYNPGQVIQYF. The CDR3 DNA reads as TGTGCCATCAGTTACAACCCGGGACAGGTCATTCAGTACTTC.